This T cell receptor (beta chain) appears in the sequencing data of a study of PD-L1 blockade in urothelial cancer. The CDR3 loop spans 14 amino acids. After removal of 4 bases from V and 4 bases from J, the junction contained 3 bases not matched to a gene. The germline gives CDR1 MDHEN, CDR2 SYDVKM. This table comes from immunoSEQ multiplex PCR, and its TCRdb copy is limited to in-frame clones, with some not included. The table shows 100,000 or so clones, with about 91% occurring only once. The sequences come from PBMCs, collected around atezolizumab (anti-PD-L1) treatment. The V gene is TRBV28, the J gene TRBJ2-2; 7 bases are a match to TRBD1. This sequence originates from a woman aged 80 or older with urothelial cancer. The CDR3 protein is CASSYRTGTGELFF. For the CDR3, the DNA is TGTGCCAGCAGTTACCGGACAGGCACCGGGGAGCTGTTTTTT.